This section outlines one T cell receptor (beta chain) sequence together with its context. This specimen comes from a study of T cell repertoires in aging, cancer and after chemotherapy. Study context: Clear clonal overlap appeared across healthy donor samples taken over several months to years.

TCR beta rearrangements were amplified from peripheral blood genomic DNA. A mixed TRB-A/B primer pool amplified rearranged TRB by multiplex touch-down PCR. TCRdb re-analysed the multiplex PCR reads in MiXCR, keeping a single row per CDR3 protein. Here the sample spans 9,500 to 11,000 distinct CDR3 sequences, less than 30% being singletons. Trimming took off 5 bases at V and 4 bases at J, with 11 bases between the two ends. In germline, CDR1 is MNHEY, CDR2 SVGAGI. The CDR3 contains 13 residues. The source of this sequence is a human donor in good health. This rearrangement joins TRBV6-5 to TRBJ1-1; perhaps TRBD1 as D (5 bases). Sequenced sample: blood. The chain's CDR3 is CASSIDSATEAFF. Here the CDR3 DNA reads TGTGCCAGCAGTATAGACAGTGCCACTGAAGCTTTCTTT.